Below are 20 T cell receptor beta chains sequenced from a single sample in a study of OX40 agonist ivuxolimab in advanced cancers. TCRdb keeps only in-frame clones here, not all; method: immunoSEQ multiplex PCR. The repertoire consists of 80,000 to 100,000 clones, with 90% occurring once and the leading ten covering 1.5% to 2%. The material was CD4+ or CD8+ T cells sorted from blood, obtained in a trial of the OX40 agonist ivuxolimab. Receptor source: an adult with an advanced solid tumor such as melanoma, head and neck, liver or kidney cancer.

Remarks on this clone: Other DNA sequences from this sample encode an identical CDR3 as well. The chain recombines TRBV28 with TRBJ2-7; D is perhaps TRBD2 (7 bases). Trimming took 7 bases from V and 6 from J, leaving 16 bases between them. CDR3 length: 13 amino acids. CDR1 is MDHEN, CDR2 SYDVKM, per germline. The DNA of the CDR3 is TGTGCCAGCATCAAAGGGGGGGCGCGCGAGCAGTACTTC. This codes for CASIKGGAREQYF.

V gene TRBV6-6 combines with J gene TRBJ2-7; 10 positions match TRBD2. This CDR3 region has 16 residues. From germline, CDR1 is MNHNY and CDR2 SVGAGI (reference sequence). The V segment lost 6 bases and the J segment 1 base; nucleotides outside the gene matches: 9. The CDR3 sequence: CASRNSGTSDSYEQYF. DNA of the CDR3: TGTGCCAGCAGAAACTCCGGGACTAGCGATTCCTACGAGCAGTACTTC.

This CDR3 is CASSRGGAGGYTF. DNA for the CDR3: TGTGCCAGCAGTCGGGGAGGGGCCGGTGGCTACACCTTC. The V call is TRBV28, the J call TRBJ1-2, with D tentatively TRBD1 (5 bases). The CDR3 length is 13 residues. CDR1 is MDHEN, CDR2 SYDVKM, per germline. The ends were cut back, 5 bases at V and 7 bases at J, with 14 bases in the middle.

The CDR3 protein is CASSLVGVITEAFF. In DNA form, the CDR3 reads TGCGCCAGCAGCTTGGTTGGGGTGATCACTGAAGCTTTCTTT. The J gene is TRBJ1-1, the V gene TRBV5-1; D not resolved. CDR1 and CDR2 from the germline V gene are SGHRS and YFSETQ. Trimming took 0 bases from V and 4 from J, leaving 10 bases between them. This CDR3 is 14 amino acids long.

The V and J genes are TRBV27 and TRBJ1-1; a possible D gene is TRBD1 (5 bases). Trimming removed 6 bases at V and 0 bases at J, with 11 bases between. The CDR3 totals 14 residues. Germline values: CDR1 MNHEY, CDR2 SMNVEV (reference sequence). CDR3 residues: CASRGGEVNTEAFF. In DNA form, the CDR3 reads TGTGCCAGCAGGGGGGGTGAGGTGAACACTGAAGCTTTCTTT.

The gene calls are TRBV28 and TRBJ2-7; a weak D match, TRBD2 (7 bases). The CDR3 consists of 15 residues. Deletions cut 7 bases from V and 2 bases from J, with 18 bases between. Germline V CDR1 and CDR2: MDHEN, SYDVKM. CDR3 region: CASTPPTGGAYEQYF. The CDR3 coding sequence is TGTGCCAGCACTCCTCCCACGGGGGGCGCCTACGAGCAGTACTTC.

The chain joins TRBV2 to TRBJ2-1; TRBD2 matches 11 bases. The V and J ends lost 6 bases and 10 bases, in that order; junction bases with no gene match: 20. CDR3 size: 18 residues. In germline, CDR1 is SNHLY, CDR2 FYNNEI. The CDR3 DNA sequence: TGTGCCAGCAGGGGGGGCGGCTTAGCGGGAGGGTTAAAGAGGGAGCAGTTCTTC. Protein sequence: CASRGGGLAGGLKREQFF.

The rearrangement links TRBV4-3 to TRBJ2-1, with 7 bases that match TRBD1. CDR1 is LGHNA and CDR2 is YSLEER in the germline V gene. V lost 5 bases, J lost 5 bases, and 6 bases stayed unmatched. The CDR3 is made up of 14 amino acids. The CDR3 sequence is CASSSEGGHNEQFF. CDR3 sequence (DNA): TGCGCCAGCAGCTCGGAAGGGGGCCACAATGAGCAGTTCTTC.

The genes are TRBV7-2 and TRBJ2-2, with 11 positions matching TRBD2. After removal of 3 bases from V and 9 bases from J, the junction contained 6 bases not matched to a gene. Germline V gene lookup returns CDR1 SGHTA and CDR2 FQGNSA. The CDR3 consists of 15 residues. CDR3 region: CASSFTSGSRRELFF. The CDR3 nucleotides are TGTGCCAGCAGCTTTACTAGCGGGAGCCGTCGGGAGCTGTTTTTT.

The CDR3 protein is CASSSFGLDTEAFF. Here the CDR3 DNA reads TGCGCCAGCAGCTCCTTCGGGTTGGACACTGAAGCTTTCTTT. The V call is TRBV5-1, the J call TRBJ1-1; D uncertain. The CDR3 loop spans 14 amino acids. Trimming shortened V by 3 bases and J by 3 bases, and 12 bases separated the two germline ends. Germline V gene sequence: CDR1 SGHRS, CDR2 YFSETQ. Full variable domain (remainder filled in from reference TRBV5-1 and TRBJ1-1): KAGVTQTPRYLIKTRGQQVTLSCSPISGHRSVSWYQQTPGQGLQFLFEYFSETQRNKGNFPGRFSGRQFSNSRSEMNVSTLELGDSALYLCASSSFGLDTEAFFGQGTRLTVV.

The CDR3 nucleotides read TGCGCCAGCAGCTTGCCAGGGGGCGGAACTAATGAAAAACTGTTTTTT. Its protein product is CASSLPGGGTNEKLFF. The V call is TRBV5-1, the J call TRBJ1-4, with 8 bases matching TRBD1. Trimming took 1 base from V and 1 from J; bases not matched to a gene: 3. CDR1 and CDR2 (germline): SGHRS, YFSETQ. This CDR3 comprises 16 residues.

The chain has TRBV7-9 and TRBJ2-7; D remains unclear. Germline CDR1 is SEHNR and CDR2 is FQNEAQ (reference sequence). There are 10 residues in the CDR3. The V and J ends lost 8 bases and 0 bases respectively, with 2 bases between them. The CDR3 protein is CASGSYEQYF. Here the CDR3 DNA reads TGTGCCAGCGGCTCCTACGAGCAGTACTTC.

The chain combines TRBV5-1 with TRBJ2-3; D not resolved. The germline gives CDR1 SGHRS, CDR2 YFSETQ. V was shortened by 2 bases and J by 3 bases, with 7 bases between the two germline ends. CDR3 size: 13 residues. CDR3 region: CASSFGQTDTQYF. The CDR3 region has the DNA TGCGCCAGCAGCTTCGGTCAGACAGATACGCAGTATTTT.

As DNA, the CDR3 is TGTGCCAGCAGTTACTCGACAAGAAATCAGCCCCAGCATTTT. Amino acid sequence: CASSYSTRNQPQHF. V usage is TRBV6-6 and J usage is TRBJ1-5; the D is unclear. Germline CDR1 MNHNY, CDR2 SVGAGI (reference sequence). This CDR3 region has 14 residues. Trimming stripped 0 bases from V and 4 bases from J, with 7 bases between.

The chain is built from TRBV11-3 and TRBJ2-3; TRBD1 or TRBD2 may be the D gene (5 bases each). Germline CDR1 reads SGHNT; CDR2 reads YENEEA. Trimming pared 3 bases from V and 1 base from J, leaving 11 bases between. The CDR3 runs to 15 residues. This CDR3 reads CASSFRDPGTDTQYF. The CDR3 region has the DNA TGTGCCAGCAGCTTCCGGGACCCCGGCACAGATACGCAGTATTTT.

V and J are TRBV11-3 and TRBJ2-7; TRBD1 aligns across 12 bases. This CDR3 has 16 amino acids. V shed 5 bases and J 2 bases; nucleotides not matched to a gene: 7. Looked up from germline, CDR1 is SGHNT and CDR2 is YENEEA. The CDR3 coding sequence is TGTGCCAGCAGCCTGCCGGGACAGGGGGCCGCCTACGAGCAGTACTTC. Its protein is CASSLPGQGAAYEQYF. Full variable domain (outside the CDR3, taken from reference TRBV11-3 and TRBJ2-7): EAGVVQSPRYKIIEKKQPVAFWCNPISGHNTLYWYLQNLGQGPELLIRYENEEAVDDSQLPKDRFSAERLKGVDSTLKIQPAELGDSAVYLCASSLPGQGAAYEQYFGPGTRLTVT.

The rearrangement links TRBV6-5 to TRBJ1-2; the D gene is possibly TRBD1 (5 bases). The CDR3 covers 11 residues. CDR1 and CDR2 (germline): MNHEY, SVGAGI. Trimming removed 10 bases at V and 8 bases at J, with 14 bases between. Here the CDR3 DNA reads TGTGCCACTTCCAGGGACGGAGGCTACACCTTC. It encodes CATSRDGGYTF.

DNA for the CDR3: TGTGCCAGCAGCGTAGGTGGAGCGAACACCGGGGAGCTGTTTTTT. Translated: CASSVGGANTGELFF. The chain carries TRBV9 and TRBJ2-2, with no clear D. CDR3 size: 15 residues. Deletions cut 0 bases from V and 0 bases from J, with 6 bases between. Looked up from germline, CDR1 is SGDLS and CDR2 is YYNGEE.

The chain links TRBV19 to TRBJ1-5, with unresolved D. The V end was cut by 5 bases, the J end by 7 bases, with 9 bases between. CDR1 and CDR2 from the germline V gene are LNHDA and SQIVND (reference sequence). This CDR3 has 12 residues. The CDR3, as DNA: TGTGCCAGTAGTTGGGGTGGACAGCCCCAGCATTTT. The encoded protein is CASSWGGQPQHF.

The chain joins TRBV20-1 to TRBJ2-7; 8 nucleotides agree with TRBD1. Germline-derived CDR1 and CDR2 are DFQATT and SNEGSKA (reference sequence). The CDR3 is 11 residues long. Trimming at V came to 2 bases and at J to 9 bases, leaving 3 bases not matched to a gene. The DNA for the CDR3 is TGCAGTGCTAGAAACAGGGGGATGCAGTACTTC. It translates to CSARNRGMQYF.